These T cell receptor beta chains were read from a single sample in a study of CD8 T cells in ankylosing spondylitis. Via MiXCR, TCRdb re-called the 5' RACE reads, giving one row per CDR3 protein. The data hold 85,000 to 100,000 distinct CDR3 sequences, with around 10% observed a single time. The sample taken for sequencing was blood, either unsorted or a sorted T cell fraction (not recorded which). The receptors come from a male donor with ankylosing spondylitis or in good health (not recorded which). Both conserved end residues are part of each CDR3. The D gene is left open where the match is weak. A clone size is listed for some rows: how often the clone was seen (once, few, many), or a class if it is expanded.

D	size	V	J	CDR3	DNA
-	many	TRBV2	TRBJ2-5	CASHRQETQYF	TGTGCCAGCCATCGCCAAGAGACCCAGTACTTC
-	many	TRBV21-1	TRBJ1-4	CASGRQSTNEKLFF	TGTGCCAGCGGCCGACAGTCGACTAATGAAAAACTGTTTTTT
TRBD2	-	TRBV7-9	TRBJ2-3	CASSPGLADGDTQYF	TGTGCCAGCAGCCCGGGACTAGCGGACGGAGATACGCAGTATTTT
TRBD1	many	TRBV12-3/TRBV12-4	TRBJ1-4	CASSSDRGSNEKLFF	TGTGCCAGCAGTTCCGACAGGGGTTCGAACGAAAAACTGTTTTTT
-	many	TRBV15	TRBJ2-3	CATSTGLSTDTQYF	TGTGCCACCAGTACGGGACTGAGCACAGATACGCAGTATTTT
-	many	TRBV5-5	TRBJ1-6	CASRATGHTNSPLHF	TGTGCCAGCAGAGCCACCGGGCATACTAATTCACCCCTCCACTTT
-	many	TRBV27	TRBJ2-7	CASSLHGRGLYEQYF	TGTGCCAGCAGTTTACACGGGCGGGGGCTCTACGAGCAGTACTTC
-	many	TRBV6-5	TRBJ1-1	CASSRPNTEAFF	TGTGCCAGCAGCCGACCAAACACTGAAGCTTTCTTT
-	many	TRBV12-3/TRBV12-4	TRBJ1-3	CASSFNGQGRGNTIYF	TGTGCCAGCAGTTTTAATGGTCAGGGGCGTGGAAACACCATATATTTT
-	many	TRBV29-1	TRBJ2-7	CSVLDGSSYEQYF	TGCAGCGTTCTGGACGGATCATCCTACGAGCAGTACTTC
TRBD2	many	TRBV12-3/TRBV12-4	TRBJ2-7	CASSSGLVGEQYF	TGTGCCAGCAGCTCAGGACTAGTGGGCGAGCAGTACTTC
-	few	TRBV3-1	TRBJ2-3	CASSQGTPGLVGTDTQYF	TGTGCCAGCAGCCAAGGAACACCAGGACTGGTAGGCACAGATACGCAGTATTTT
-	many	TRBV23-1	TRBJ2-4	CASSHFVGQTKNIQYF	TGCGCCAGCAGTCACTTCGTGGGGCAGACCAAAAACATTCAGTACTTC
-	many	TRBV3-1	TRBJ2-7	CASSLLRASSGAFYEQYF	TGTGCCAGCAGCCTCCTACGAGCGTCGTCTGGCGCCTTCTACGAGCAGTACTTC
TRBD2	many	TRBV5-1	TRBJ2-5	CASSLGLAMGRETQYF	TGCGCCAGCAGCTTGGGACTAGCGATGGGTAGGGAGACCCAGTACTTC
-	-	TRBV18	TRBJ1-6	CASPPSEGHNSPLHF	TGTGCCAGCCCACCATCCGAGGGCCACAATTCACCCCTCCACTTT
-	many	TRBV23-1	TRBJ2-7	CASSQSSKLRCSYEQYF	TGCGCCAGCAGTCAATCTTCAAAGCTCCGATGCTCCTACGAGCAGTACTTC
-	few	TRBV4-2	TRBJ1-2	CASSQDGSGSYGYTF	TGTGCCAGCAGCCAAGACGGGAGCGGTTCGTATGGCTACACCTTC
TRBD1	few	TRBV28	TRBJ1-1	CASRATGSLTEAFF	TGTGCCAGCAGGGCGACAGGGTCTCTGACTGAAGCTTTCTTT
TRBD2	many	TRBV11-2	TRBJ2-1	CASSSLAGFSRNEQFF	TGTGCCAGCAGCTCCCTAGCGGGGTTTTCCCGTAATGAGCAGTTCTTC
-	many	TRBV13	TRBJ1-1	CASSLGRTAEAFF	TGTGCCAGCAGCTTAGGCAGGACAGCAGAAGCTTTCTTT
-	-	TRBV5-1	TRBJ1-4	CTSSWAANEKLFF	TGCACCAGCAGTTGGGCGGCAAATGAAAAACTGTTTTTT
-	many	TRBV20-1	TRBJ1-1	CSASPRPGNTEAFF	TGCAGTGCTTCACCCCGCCCCGGGAACACTGAAGCTTTCTTT
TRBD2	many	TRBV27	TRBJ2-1	CASSAIAGALSNEQFF	TGTGCCAGCAGTGCCATAGCGGGGGCCCTTAGCAATGAGCAGTTCTTC
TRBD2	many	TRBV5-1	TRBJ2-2	CASSLSGTKTGELFF	TGCGCCAGCAGCTTGAGTGGGACTAAAACCGGGGAGCTGTTTTTT
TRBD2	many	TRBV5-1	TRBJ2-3	CASSLTSGVTTDTQYF	TGCGCCAGCAGCTTGACTAGCGGGGTCACCACAGATACGCAGTATTTT
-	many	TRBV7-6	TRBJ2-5	CASSRPGPEKETQYF	TGTGCCAGCAGCCGCCCCGGACCAGAAAAAGAGACCCAGTACTTC
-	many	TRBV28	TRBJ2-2	CASRTGGQNTGELFF	TGTGCCAGCAGAACAGGTGGCCAAAACACCGGGGAGCTGTTTTTT
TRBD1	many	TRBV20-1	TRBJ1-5	CSARDQWDRVVDQPQHF	TGCAGTGCTAGAGATCAGTGGGACAGGGTAGTGGATCAGCCCCAGCATTTT
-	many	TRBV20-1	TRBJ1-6	CSARDGNRERSPLHF	TGCAGTGCTAGAGACGGTAACAGGGAGAGATCACCCCTCCACTTT
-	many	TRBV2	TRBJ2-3	CASSPPGSSQSWHTQYF	TGTGCCAGCAGTCCCCCCGGGAGCTCCCAAAGCTGGCATACGCAGTATTTT
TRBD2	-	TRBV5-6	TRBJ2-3	CASSFKRGGRIDTQYF	TGTGCCAGCAGCTTTAAGCGGGGGGGCAGAATAGATACGCAGTATTTT
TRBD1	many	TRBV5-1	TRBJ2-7	CASSLSGGNYEQYF	TGCGCCAGCAGCTTGTCAGGGGGCAACTACGAGCAGTACTTC
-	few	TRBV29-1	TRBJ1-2	CSVEDPGLYGYTF	TGCAGCGTTGAAGATCCCGGGCTCTATGGCTACACCTTC
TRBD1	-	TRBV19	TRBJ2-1	CARPPGQGNNEQFF	TGTGCCAGACCGCCGGGACAGGGCAACAATGAGCAGTTCTTC
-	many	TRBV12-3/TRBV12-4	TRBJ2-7	CASSRGISYEQYF	TGTGCCAGCAGCCGAGGAATATCCTACGAGCAGTACTTC